The 9 T cell receptor beta chains in this list originate from one sample, sequenced in a study of T cell changes during pregnancy in multiple sclerosis. Data came from immunoSEQ multiplex PCR; TCRdb stores just in-frame clones and leaves some out. The sample lists 100,000 or so clones; nearly 95% were seen once. The sequenced sample was peripheral blood, obtained after pregnancy. The receptors come from a female donor in good health, enrolled as a control in a pregnancy study.

The chain is built from TRBV5-1 and TRBJ2-7; 7 nucleotides align to TRBD1. The CDR3 has 15 amino acids. J lost 3 bases, V lost 0 bases, and 6 bases had no gene match. Germline lookup yields CDR1 SGHRS and CDR2 YFSETQ. The CDR3 DNA reads as TGCGCCAGCAGCTTGGGCCCAGGGGGAAACTACGAGCAGTACTTC. This sequence encodes CASSLGPGGNYEQYF.

V is TRBV4-1 and J is TRBJ1-2, with 8 bases matching TRBD1. From germline, CDR1 is MGHRA and CDR2 YSYEKL. Germline trimming cut 4 bases from V and 4 bases from J; bases unmatched to any gene: 8. This CDR3 comprises 15 residues. Written as DNA, the CDR3 is TGCGCCAGCAGCCCTCCGGACAGGGCTGTCTATGGCTACACCTTC. It is translated as CASSPPDRAVYGYTF.

CDR3 sequence (DNA): TGTGCCAGCAGTTTTTACAGGGACGGCCAGCCCCAGCATTTT. Translated, it gives CASSFYRDGQPQHF. The rearrangement joins TRBV6-5 to TRBJ1-5; a weak D match, TRBD1 (6 bases). Trimming cost V 4 bases and J 7 bases, with 14 bases left between them. The germline CDR1 and CDR2 sequences are MNHEY and SVGAGI. CDR3 length: 14 amino acids.

The V gene is TRBV10-3, the J gene TRBJ2-1; 9 bases map to TRBD2. The CDR3 runs 15 residues. The V and J ends lost 7 bases and 4 bases, in that order; junction bases with no gene match: 8. CDR1 and CDR2 (germline): ENHRY, SYGVKD. The CDR3 DNA reads TGTGCCATCACCTCGGGACTAGCTACATACAATGAGCAGTTCTTC. As protein: CAITSGLATYNEQFF.

J is TRBJ2-4 and V is TRBV28; D perhaps matches TRBD1 (6 bases). The CDR3 has 11 residues. Germline values: CDR1 MDHEN, CDR2 SYDVKM. V was pared by 6 bases and J by 6 bases, with 6 bases between. In DNA form, the CDR3 reads TGTGCCAGCAGCAGGGGAAACATTCAGTACTTC. Protein sequence: CASSRGNIQYF. Full variable domain (rest looked up from reference TRBV28 and TRBJ2-4): DVKVTQSSRYLVKRTGEKVFLECVQDMDHENMFWYRQDPGLGLRLIYFSYDVKMKEKGDIPEGYSVSREKKERFSLILESASTNQTSMYLCASSRGNIQYFGAGTRLSVL.

The rearrangement links TRBV4-2 to TRBJ2-3; TRBD2 agrees at 8 bases. The CDR3 consists of 14 residues. Per germline, CDR1 LGHNA and CDR2 YNFKEQ. V shed 4 bases and J 4 bases; nucleotides not matched to a gene: 4. In DNA, the CDR3 is TGTGCCAGCAGCCCCAGCGGGAGACCAGATACGCAGTATTTT. Translating it yields CASSPSGRPDTQYF.

This rearrangement joins TRBV4-1 to TRBJ2-5, with no clear D. Trimming took 2 bases from V and 4 from J, leaving 11 bases between them. The CDR3 spans 14 residues. The germline CDR1 and CDR2 sequences are MGHRA and YSYEKL. The CDR3: CASSQHMALETQYF. The CDR3 region has the DNA TGCGCCAGCAGCCAACACATGGCTTTAGAGACCCAGTACTTC.

This chain joins TRBV5-1 and TRBJ2-1; 7 bases are a match to TRBD2. CDR3 length equals 17 residues. V was pared by 4 bases and J by 4 bases, with 14 bases of the junction left unmatched. Germline V gives CDR1 SGHRS, CDR2 YFSETQ. The CDR3: CASSPGAGQLSYNEQFF. The CDR3 coding sequence is TGCGCCAGCAGCCCCGGAGCGGGGCAGCTCTCTTACAATGAGCAGTTCTTC.

In DNA form, the CDR3 reads TGTGCCAGCAGTGAGAGCGGTGGGCTCCAAGAGACCCAGTACTTC. Its translation: CASSESGGLQETQYF. This chain connects TRBV6-1 to TRBJ2-5; D is possibly TRBD2 (5 bases). Trimming cost V 3 bases and J 1 base, with 12 bases left between them. The CDR3 has 15 residues. Germline values: CDR1 MNHNS, CDR2 SASEGT.